The rows below give T cell receptor beta chains drawn from one sample of a study of cytomegalovirus exposure and HLA in healthy donors. This table comes from immunoSEQ multiplex PCR, and its TCRdb copy is limited to in-frame clones, with some not included. The data contain 150,000 to 200,000 clones, approximately 85% of them seen just once; the ten biggest clones take up roughly 9.3%. Material for sequencing was PBMCs. The receptors shown here come from a man between 18 and 29 years old in good health and CMV-seropositive. CDR3s include the opening cysteine and the closing phenylalanine or tryptophan. The D gene is left open where the match is weak. Expanded clones get a size class; other rows say once, few or many, or leave the size out.

j_call d_call v_call clone_size cdr3_nt cdr3_aa
TRBJ2-5 - TRBV18 - TGTGCCAGCTCACCGGGGGGGCTTCGAGAGACCCAGTACTTC CASSPGGLRETQYF
TRBJ2-6 - TRBV5-4 - TGTGCCCACCCCCCCCAACCAGGGTCCGGGGCCAACGTCCTGACTTTC CAHPPQPGSGANVLTF
TRBJ2-5 - TRBV4-2 once TGTGCCAGCAGCCAAAATCCCACGGGGATTCAAGAGACCCAGTACTTC CASSQNPTGIQETQYF
TRBJ2-7 TRBD1 TRBV7-9 - TGTGCCAGCAGCTGGACGACAGGGATCGCGTACGAGCAGTACTTC CASSWTTGIAYEQYF
TRBJ2-1 TRBD2 TRBV4-3 - TGCGCCAGCAGTCTACAGCCAGCGGGGGGTTTGGATGAGCAGTTCTTC CASSLQPAGGLDEQFF
TRBJ2-3 TRBD2 TRBV29-1 - TGCAGCGTCCTACGGAGCGGGGGGCCGACGATCACAGATACGCAGTATTTT CSVLRSGGPTITDTQYF
TRBJ2-1 - TRBV5-1 - TGCGCCAGCGCTGGGCCCCGCGATGAGCAGTTCTTC CASAGPRDEQFF
TRBJ2-7 - TRBV6-1 - TGTGCCAGCAGTTTGGACAGCTCCCCCACCTACGAGCAGTACTTC CASSLDSSPTYEQYF
TRBJ1-1 - TRBV25-1 - TGTGCCAGCAGTGAATCGACTGAACCGAAGGCTTTCTTT CASSESTEPKAFF
TRBJ1-6 - TRBV7-6 - TGTGCCAGCAGCTTAGGAGGAGGGTCCGCGGATAATTCACCCCTCCACTTT CASSLGGGSADNSPLHF
TRBJ2-7 - TRBV5-1 once TGCGCCAGCAGCCCCGGTGGACAGACCCCAACAGGAAGTGAGCAGTACTTC CASSPGGQTPTGSEQYF